Following are 20 T cell receptor beta chains from one sample sequenced in a study of cytomegalovirus exposure and HLA in healthy donors. Libraries were prepared by immunoSEQ multiplex PCR; TCRdb keeps only in-frame clonotypes and omits some of them. The sample includes some 130,000 clones, about 95% of them seen just once. The sample was PBMCs. The receptors stem from a man aged 18 to 29 in good health and CMV-seropositive.

V usage is TRBV11-2 and J usage is TRBJ2-5; 9 nucleotides align to TRBD2. This CDR3 is built from 15 residues. V shed 3 bases and J 2 bases; nucleotides not matched to a gene: 4. Germline V gene sequence: CDR1 SGHAT, CDR2 FQNNGV. CDR3 protein: CASSLRLADQETQYF. The DNA for the CDR3 is TGTGCCAGCAGCTTGCGACTAGCGGATCAAGAGACCCAGTACTTC.

V gene TRBV5-4 combines with J gene TRBJ2-7; weak D call: TRBD2 (5 bases). Germline V lookup: CDR1 SGHNT, CDR2 YYREEE (reference sequence). This CDR3 has 11 residues. Trimming left V 2 bases short and J 5 bases short, with 5 bases between. The CDR3 DNA follows: TGTGCCAGCAGCTTCGGGAACGAGCAGTACTTC. Protein: CASSFGNEQYF.

The rearrangement links TRBV9 to TRBJ2-1, with TRBD2 as a possible D gene (6 bases). The length of the CDR3 is 15 residues. Germline V gives CDR1 SGDLS, CDR2 YYNGEE. The germline V and J ends were trimmed by 0 bases and 8 bases, with 15 bases remaining between them. The DNA of the CDR3 is TGTGCCAGCAGCGTAGGACTAGGTACGGGAGATGAGCAGTTCTTC. Its protein is CASSVGLGTGDEQFF.

The genes are TRBV6-1 and TRBJ2-2; 11 bases are shared with TRBD1. CDR1 and CDR2 from the germline V gene are MNHNS and SASEGT. The junction had 5 bases not matched to a gene; V was cut back by 6 bases and J by 5 bases. The CDR3 has 15 amino acids. The CDR3 is CASRLGQGGTGELFF. CDR3 coding DNA: TGTGCCAGCAGGCTGGGACAGGGGGGGACCGGGGAGCTGTTTTTT.

This clone has a handful of counts. The chain combines TRBV2 with TRBJ1-5, with unresolved D. Trimming shortened V by 3 bases and J by 0 bases, and 9 bases separated the two germline ends. The germline V gene encodes CDR1 SNHLY and CDR2 FYNNEI. The CDR3 has 15 amino acids. The CDR3 DNA is TGTGCCAGCAGTGAGGCGGAATATAGCAATCAGCCCCAGCATTTT. The encoded protein is CASSEAEYSNQPQHF. The full variable domain, with the rest looked up from reference TRBV2 and TRBJ1-5, is EPEVTQTPSHQVTQMGQEVILRCVPISNHLYFYWYRQILGQKVEFLVSFYNNEISEKSEIFDDQFSVERPDGSNFTLKIRSTKLEDSAMYFCASSEAEYSNQPQHFGDGTRLSIL.

The rearrangement joins TRBV28 to TRBJ1-2; 8 nucleotides agree with TRBD1. The CDR3 covers 14 residues. V dropped 6 bases and J dropped 8; count of bases not matched to a gene: 11. Germline V lookup: CDR1 MDHEN, CDR2 SYDVKM. DNA for the CDR3: TGTGCCAGCAGCCCCCCGACAGGGGCGCTCGGCTACACCTTC. It encodes CASSPPTGALGYTF.

The chain carries TRBV5-1 and TRBJ2-7; 8 nucleotides line up with TRBD1. V was pared by 2 bases and J by 5 bases, with 9 bases of the junction left unmatched. This CDR3 is 15 amino acids long. Per germline, CDR1 SGHRS and CDR2 YFSETQ. CDR3 loop: CASSFGMDRVNEQYF. DNA for the CDR3: TGCGCCAGCAGCTTTGGTATGGACAGGGTCAACGAGCAGTACTTC.

This clone was seen a single time. V gene TRBV5-1 combines with J gene TRBJ2-7, with 9 bases aligning to TRBD1. The CDR3 has 16 residues. V lost 2 bases and J lost 3; bases outside the gene matches: 9. CDR1 is SGHRS, CDR2 YFSETQ, per germline. The CDR3 sequence: CASSFGPGQGIYEQYF. For the CDR3, the DNA is TGCGCCAGCAGCTTTGGGCCGGGACAGGGAATCTACGAGCAGTACTTC.

This clone appeared once. The J gene is TRBJ2-1, the V gene TRBV2; TRBD2 agrees at 10 bases. Germline values: CDR1 SNHLY, CDR2 FYNNEI. The CDR3 extends over 15 amino acids. Trimming cost V 7 bases and J 6 bases; bases outside gene matches: 9. The CDR3 DNA is TGTGCCAGCACTATAGAGGGACTAGCGATCAATGAGCAGTTCTTC. Protein sequence: CASTIEGLAINEQFF.

The chain has TRBV28 and TRBJ2-1, with D unclear. Per the germline V gene, CDR1 is MDHEN and CDR2 is SYDVKM. This CDR3 spans 11 amino acids. V dropped 7 bases and J dropped 8 bases, with 9 bases sitting between them. The DNA for the CDR3 is TGTGCCAGCAATTCGTTCGATGAGCAGTTCTTC. Translating gives CASNSFDEQFF.

The rearrangement joins TRBV21-1 to TRBJ2-7; the DNA was not used to check the table's D call, TRBD1. TRBV21-1 corresponds to a pseudogene. The CDR3 consists of 14 residues. As DNA, the CDR3 is TGTGCCAGCAGCGGTGGACAGGGGACCTACGAGCAGTACTTC. It translates to CASSGGQGTYEQYF.

The chain is built from TRBV27 and TRBJ1-2; tentatively, D is TRBD1 (5 bases). This CDR3 comprises 14 residues. V lost 5 bases and J 2 bases, leaving 12 bases between the germline ends. CDR1 and CDR2 (germline): MNHEY, SMNVEV (reference sequence). CDR3 residues: CASSHRGRNYGYTF. DNA of the CDR3: TGTGCCAGCAGTCATAGGGGCAGAAACTATGGCTACACCTTC.

This rearrangement joins TRBV5-8 to TRBJ1-5, with no clear D. The CDR3 spans 15 residues. Trimming left V 2 bases short and J 5 bases short, with 14 bases between. Germline CDR1 SGHTS, CDR2 YDEGEE. CDR3 sequence (DNA): TGTGCCAGCAGCTTTGGACTCGGGGTCCATCAGCCCCAGCATTTT. Translation gives CASSFGLGVHQPQHF.

The rearrangement joins TRBV7-8 to TRBJ2-2, with unresolved D. The CDR3 totals 15 residues. V was pared by 4 bases and J by 0 bases, with 9 bases between. Germline values: CDR1 SGHVS, CDR2 FQNEAQ. The CDR3 loop is CASSSTPSNTGELFF. The CDR3 bases are TGTGCCAGCAGCTCGACACCCTCGAACACCGGGGAGCTGTTTTTT.

The chain couples TRBV18 to TRBJ2-3; 7 bases are shared with TRBD2. Germline loops: CDR1 KGHSH, CDR2 LQKENI. This CDR3 contains 15 residues. V dropped 0 bases and J dropped 0; count of bases not matched to a gene: 0. The CDR3 loop is CASSPPSGSTDTQYF. Written as DNA, the CDR3 is TGTGCCAGCTCACCACCTAGCGGGAGCACAGATACGCAGTATTTT.

The chain links TRBV27 to TRBJ2-5; 8 positions agree with TRBD2. This CDR3 has 20 residues. The V gene end was trimmed by 6 bases and the J gene end by 5 bases; junction bases not matched to a gene: 26. Germline CDR1 is MNHEY and CDR2 is SMNVEV (reference sequence). CDR3 residues: CASSGRDIHAGGLPWETQYF. The CDR3 region has the DNA TGTGCCAGCAGCGGCAGGGACATTCATGCGGGAGGCCTGCCTTGGGAGACCCAGTACTTC.

CDR3 coding DNA: TGTGCCAGCGGACAGTACGAGCAGTACTTC. Encoded protein: CASGQYEQYF. The rearrangement uses TRBV6-1 and TRBJ2-5, with D perhaps TRBD1 (6 bases). The better agreement between TRBJ2-7 and the DNA end casts doubt on the J call. Germline V gene lookup returns CDR1 MNHNS and CDR2 SASEGT. This CDR3 is 10 amino acids long.

DNA for the CDR3: TGTGCCAGCAGTCCGGTAGCGGGCCCTGGGCCAGATACGCAGTATTTT. It codes for CASSPVAGPGPDTQYF. V is TRBV27 and J is TRBJ2-3, with 7 bases matching TRBD2. The CDR3 is 16 residues long. Losses at the gene ends were 5 bases for V and 4 bases for J; bases not matched to a gene: 12. In germline, CDR1 is MNHEY, CDR2 SMNVEV (reference sequence).

CDR3 region: CASSLGQGNTEAFF. DNA of the CDR3: TGTGCCAGCAGCTTAGGGCAGGGGAACACTGAAGCTTTCTTT. This sequence joins TRBV11-3 and TRBJ1-1; a possible D gene is TRBD1 (5 bases). V lost 1 base and J 1 base, leaving 7 bases between the germline ends. CDR1 SGHNT and CDR2 YENEEA come from the germline V gene. The CDR3 runs to 14 residues.

This chain joins TRBV30 and TRBJ1-2; TRBD1 matches 8 bases. From germline, CDR1 is GTSNPN and CDR2 SVGIG (reference sequence). J lost 8 bases, V lost 2 bases, and 13 bases had no gene match. This CDR3 comprises 15 residues. CDR3 amino acids: CAWSRMSQGARGYTF. CDR3 bases: TGTGCCTGGAGTCGAATGTCTCAGGGGGCGCGCGGCTACACCTTC.